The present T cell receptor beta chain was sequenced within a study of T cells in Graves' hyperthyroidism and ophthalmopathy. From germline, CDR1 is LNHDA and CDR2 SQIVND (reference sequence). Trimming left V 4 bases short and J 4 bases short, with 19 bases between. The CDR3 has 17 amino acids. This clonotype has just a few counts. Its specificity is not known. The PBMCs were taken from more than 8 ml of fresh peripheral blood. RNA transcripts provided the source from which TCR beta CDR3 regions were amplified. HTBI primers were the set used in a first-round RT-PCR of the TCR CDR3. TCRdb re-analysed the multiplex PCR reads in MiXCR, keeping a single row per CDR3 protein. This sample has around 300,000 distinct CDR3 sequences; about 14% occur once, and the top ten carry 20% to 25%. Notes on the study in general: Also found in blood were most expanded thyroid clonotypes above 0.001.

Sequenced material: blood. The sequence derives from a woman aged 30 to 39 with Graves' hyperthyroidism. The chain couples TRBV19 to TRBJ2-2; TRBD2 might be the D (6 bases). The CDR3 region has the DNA TGTGCCAGTAGTACCCGTGGGACTGGGGATTCCACCGGGGAGCTGTTTTTT. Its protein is CASSTRGTGDSTGELFF.